Below are 11 T cell receptor beta chains sequenced from a single sample in a study of identical twins. MiXCR, applied by TCRdb to the 5' RACE reads, yields one record per CDR3 protein. This sample has around 480,000 distinct CDR3 sequences, with 12% to 15% found just once. These data are also associated with another study on yellow fever vaccine responses in identical twins.

The sequencing sample was made of CD4+ T cells sorted from blood. The receptors shown here come from a young woman in good health.

This clonotype has only a few counts. V gene TRBV28 combines with J gene TRBJ1-6; the D is unclear. Germline V gene sequence: CDR1 MDHEN, CDR2 SYDVKM. The CDR3 loop spans 17 amino acids. V was cut by 4 bases and J by 0 bases, with 13 bases left in between. CDR3 nucleotides: TGTGCCAGCAGTTCACCTGAGCCGAGCTCCTATAATTCACCCCTCCACTTT. Translated: CASSSPEPSSYNSPLHF.

This clonotype was counted only a few times. The J gene is TRBJ2-4, the V gene TRBV9; 13 bases line up with TRBD2. Germline V gene lookup returns CDR1 SGDLS and CDR2 YYNGEE. V lost 0 bases to trimming and J lost 0 bases; unmatched junction nucleotides: 6. The CDR3 runs to 19 residues. CDR3 nucleotide sequence: TGTGCCAGCAGCGTAGAGGGACTAGCGGGGAACTTAGCCAAAAACATTCAGTACTTC. It yields the protein CASSVEGLAGNLAKNIQYF.

This clonotype was recorded a few times. The V call is TRBV5-6, the J call TRBJ1-3; D perhaps matches TRBD1 (6 bases). V was trimmed by 2 bases and J by 0 bases, leaving 15 bases between them. Germline V gene data show CDR1 as SGHDT and CDR2 as YYEEEE. The CDR3 is 17 amino acids. The CDR3 region has the DNA TGTGCCAGCAGCTTAGACAGGATACCGTCCTCTGGAAACACCATATATTTT. It is translated as CASSLDRIPSSGNTIYF.

CDR3: CASSPVTGGKEQYF. CDR3 DNA sequence: TGTGCCAGCTCACCAGTGACAGGGGGTAAAGAGCAGTACTTC. The rearrangement uses TRBV18 and TRBJ2-7, with 9 positions matching TRBD1. CDR1 is KGHSH, CDR2 LQKENI, per germline. V lost 2 bases, J lost 7 bases, and 6 bases stayed unmatched. The CDR3 has 14 residues.

In this sample, this clonotype turned up a few times. The rearrangement joins TRBV3-1 to TRBJ2-7; 8 positions match TRBD1. The germline V gene encodes CDR1 LGHDT and CDR2 YNNKEL (reference sequence). The trim removed 5 bases at V and 9 bases at J, leaving 12 bases unmatched. This CDR3 has 14 amino acids. In DNA, the CDR3 is TGTGCCAGCAGCTCCACGGTTACCGGGACAGGGCAGTACTTC. This encodes CASSSTVTGTGQYF.

In its sample, this clonotype was seen a few times. The chain recombines TRBV21-1 with TRBJ2-1; the D call in the table, TRBD1, was not verified against the DNA. TRBV21-1 has pseudogene status. The length of the CDR3 is 17 residues. CDR3: CASSKGGKGAGYNEQFF. The CDR3 DNA reads TGTGCCAGCAGCAAAGGGGGTAAGGGGGCTGGGTACAATGAGCAGTTCTTC.

V is TRBV29-1 and J is TRBJ1-1, with TRBD1 matching over 10 bases. The CDR3 has 14 amino acids. V lost 6 bases and J lost 8; bases outside the gene matches: 12. The germline V gene has CDR1 SQVTM and CDR2 ANQGSEA. The CDR3 nucleotides read TGCAGCGTAGCCCAGACGGGACAGGGGACAGAAGCTTTCTTT. Protein product: CSVAQTGQGTEAFF.

The chain combines TRBV7-9 with TRBJ1-2; D uncertain. Germline CDR1 is SEHNR and CDR2 is FQNEAQ (reference sequence). CDR3 length equals 17 residues. Trimming removed 3 bases at V and 0 bases at J, with 17 bases between. CDR3 sequence: CASSFDFPGEANYGYTF. For the CDR3, the DNA is TGTGCCAGCAGCTTCGACTTTCCGGGAGAAGCTAACTATGGCTACACCTTC.

This clonotype was picked up a small number of times. The chain uses TRBV6-1 and TRBJ2-3, with D unresolved. The length of the CDR3 is 17 residues. CDR1 MNHNS and CDR2 SASEGT come from the germline V gene. V shed 5 bases and J shed 6 bases, with 24 bases lying between them. The DNA of the CDR3 is TGTGCCAGCAGTCCAGCGACCATTGGGCTTTTTTTTGATACGCAGTATTTT. Its translation: CASSPATIGLFFDTQYF.

This clonotype was detected a few times. The chain carries TRBV21-1 and TRBJ1-6; TRBD1 is taken as the D call from the table, unchecked against the DNA. TRBV21-1 is assigned pseudogene status. This CDR3 comprises 15 residues. The DNA of the CDR3 is TGTGCCAGCAGCAAATGGGCAGGGGGGGATTCACCCCTCCACTTT. Residues: CASSKWAGGDSPLHF.

This clonotype has just a few counts. The chain uses TRBV7-2 and TRBJ2-3, with a possible D match to TRBD1 (6 bases). V was clipped by 4 bases and J by 2 bases, with 10 bases between them. The CDR3 has 14 amino acids. Looked up from germline, CDR1 is SGHTA and CDR2 is FQGNSA. As DNA, the CDR3 is TGTGCCAGCAGCTCCTACAGGGACACAGATACGCAGTATTTT. Its translation: CASSSYRDTDTQYF.